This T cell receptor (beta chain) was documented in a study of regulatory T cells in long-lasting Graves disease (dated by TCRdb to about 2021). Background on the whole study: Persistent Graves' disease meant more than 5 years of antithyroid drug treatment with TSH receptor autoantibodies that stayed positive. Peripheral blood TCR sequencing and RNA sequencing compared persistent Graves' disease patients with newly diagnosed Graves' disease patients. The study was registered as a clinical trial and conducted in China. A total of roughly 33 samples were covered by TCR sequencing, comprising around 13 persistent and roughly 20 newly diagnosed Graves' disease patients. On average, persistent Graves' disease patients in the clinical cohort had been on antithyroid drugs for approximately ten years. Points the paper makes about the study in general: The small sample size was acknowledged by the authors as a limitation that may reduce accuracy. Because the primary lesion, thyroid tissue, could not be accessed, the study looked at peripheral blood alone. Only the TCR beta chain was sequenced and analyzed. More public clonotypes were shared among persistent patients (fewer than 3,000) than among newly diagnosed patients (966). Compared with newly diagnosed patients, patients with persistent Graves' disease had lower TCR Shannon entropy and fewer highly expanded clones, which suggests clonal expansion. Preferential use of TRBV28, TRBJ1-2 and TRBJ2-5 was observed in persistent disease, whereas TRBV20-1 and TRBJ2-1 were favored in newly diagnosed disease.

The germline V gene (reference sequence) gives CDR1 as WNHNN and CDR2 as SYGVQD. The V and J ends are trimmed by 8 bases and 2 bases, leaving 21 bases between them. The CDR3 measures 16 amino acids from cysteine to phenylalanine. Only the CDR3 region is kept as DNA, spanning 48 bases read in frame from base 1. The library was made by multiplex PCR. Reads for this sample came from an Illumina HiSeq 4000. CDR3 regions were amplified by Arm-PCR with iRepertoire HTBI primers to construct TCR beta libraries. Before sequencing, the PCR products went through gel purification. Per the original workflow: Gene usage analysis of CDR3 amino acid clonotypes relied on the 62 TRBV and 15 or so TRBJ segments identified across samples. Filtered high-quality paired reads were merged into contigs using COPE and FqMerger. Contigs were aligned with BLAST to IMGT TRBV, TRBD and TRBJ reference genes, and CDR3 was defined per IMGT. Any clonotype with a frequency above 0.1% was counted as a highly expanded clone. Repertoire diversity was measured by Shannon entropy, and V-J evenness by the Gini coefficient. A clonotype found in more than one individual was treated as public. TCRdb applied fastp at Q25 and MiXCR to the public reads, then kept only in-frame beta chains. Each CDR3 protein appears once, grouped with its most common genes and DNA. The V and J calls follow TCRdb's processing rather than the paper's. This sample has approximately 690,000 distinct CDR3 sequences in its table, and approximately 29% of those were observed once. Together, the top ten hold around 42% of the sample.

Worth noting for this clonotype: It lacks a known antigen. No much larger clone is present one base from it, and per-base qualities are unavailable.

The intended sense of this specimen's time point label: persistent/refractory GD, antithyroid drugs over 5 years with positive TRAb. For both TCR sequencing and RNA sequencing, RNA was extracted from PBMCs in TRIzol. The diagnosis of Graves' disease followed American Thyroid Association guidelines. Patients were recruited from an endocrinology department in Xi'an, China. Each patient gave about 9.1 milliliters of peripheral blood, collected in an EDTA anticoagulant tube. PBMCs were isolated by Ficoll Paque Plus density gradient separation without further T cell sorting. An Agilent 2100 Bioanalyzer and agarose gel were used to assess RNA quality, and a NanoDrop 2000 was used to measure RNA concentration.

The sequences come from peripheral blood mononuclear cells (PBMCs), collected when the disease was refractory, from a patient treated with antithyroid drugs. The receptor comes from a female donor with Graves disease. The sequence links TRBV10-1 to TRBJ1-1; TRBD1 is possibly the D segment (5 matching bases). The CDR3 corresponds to CASAEPRDQVNTEAFF. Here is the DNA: TGCGCCAGCGCAGAACCCCGGGACCAGGTTAACACTGAAGCTTTCTTT.